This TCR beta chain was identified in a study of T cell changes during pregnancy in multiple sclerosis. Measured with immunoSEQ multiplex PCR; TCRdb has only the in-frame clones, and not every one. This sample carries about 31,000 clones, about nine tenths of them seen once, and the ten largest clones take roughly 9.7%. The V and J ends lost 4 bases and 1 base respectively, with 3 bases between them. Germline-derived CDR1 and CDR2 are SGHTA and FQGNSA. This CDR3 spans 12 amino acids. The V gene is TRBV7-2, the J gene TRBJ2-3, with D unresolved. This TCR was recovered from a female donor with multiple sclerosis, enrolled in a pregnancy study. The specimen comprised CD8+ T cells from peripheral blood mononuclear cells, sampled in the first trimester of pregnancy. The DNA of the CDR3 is TGTGCCAGCAGCTCAGGCACAGATACGCAGTATTTT. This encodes CASSSGTDTQYF.